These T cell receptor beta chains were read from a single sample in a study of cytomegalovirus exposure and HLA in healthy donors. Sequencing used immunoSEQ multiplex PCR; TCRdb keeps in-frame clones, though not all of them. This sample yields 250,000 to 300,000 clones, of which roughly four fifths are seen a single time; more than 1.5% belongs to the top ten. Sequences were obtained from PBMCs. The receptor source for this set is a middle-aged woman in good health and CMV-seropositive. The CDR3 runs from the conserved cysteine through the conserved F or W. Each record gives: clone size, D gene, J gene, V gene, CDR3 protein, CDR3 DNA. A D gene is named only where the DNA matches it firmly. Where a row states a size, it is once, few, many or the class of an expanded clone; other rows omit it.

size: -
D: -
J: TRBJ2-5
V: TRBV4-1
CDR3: CASSPTGLAIETQYF
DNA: TGCGCCAGCAGCCCGACGGGTCTAGCTATAGAGACCCAGTACTTC

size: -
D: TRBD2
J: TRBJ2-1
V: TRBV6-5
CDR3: CASSAPSGTTDEQFF
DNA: TGTGCCAGCAGTGCCCCTAGCGGGACAACGGATGAGCAGTTCTTC

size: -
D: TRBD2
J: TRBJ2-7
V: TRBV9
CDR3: CASSPLAGSYEQYF
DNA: TGTGCCAGCAGCCCCCTAGCGGGGTCCTACGAGCAGTACTTC

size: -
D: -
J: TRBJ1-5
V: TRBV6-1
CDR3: CASSDLAVVGNQPQHF
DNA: TGTGCCAGCAGTGATCTCGCAGTGGTCGGCAATCAGCCCCAGCATTTT

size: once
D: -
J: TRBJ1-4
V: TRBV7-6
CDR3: CASSLAGGAREKLFF
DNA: TGTGCCAGCAGCTTAGCAGGAGGGGCTAGGGAAAAACTGTTTTTT

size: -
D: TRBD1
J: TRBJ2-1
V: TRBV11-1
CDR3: CASSSRDRAKYNEQFF
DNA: TGTGCCAGCAGCTCCCGGGACAGGGCTAAGTACAATGAGCAGTTCTTC

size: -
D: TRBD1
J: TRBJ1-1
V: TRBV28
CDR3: CASRGQGTGTEAFF
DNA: TGTGCCAGCAGGGGACAGGGGACGGGAACTGAAGCTTTCTTT

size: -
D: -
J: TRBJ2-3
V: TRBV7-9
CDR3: CASKWFGDTQYF
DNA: TGTGCCAGCAAATGGTTCGGAGATACGCAGTATTTT

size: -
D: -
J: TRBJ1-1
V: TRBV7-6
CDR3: CASSLVIQGKLTHEAFF
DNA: TGTGCCAGCAGCTTAGTTATCCAGGGGAAATTAACCCATGAAGCTTTCTTT

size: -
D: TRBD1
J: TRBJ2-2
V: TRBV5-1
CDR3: CASSDRGKNTGELFF
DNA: TGCGCCAGCAGCGACAGGGGAAAGAACACCGGGGAGCTGTTTTTT

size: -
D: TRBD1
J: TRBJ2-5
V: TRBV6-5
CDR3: CASREWDSQETQYF
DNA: TGTGCCAGCAGAGAATGGGACAGCCAAGAGACCCAGTACTTC

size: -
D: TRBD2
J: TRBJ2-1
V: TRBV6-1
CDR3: CASSGLAYNEQFF
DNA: TGTGCCAGCAGTGGACTAGCGTACAATGAGCAGTTCTTC

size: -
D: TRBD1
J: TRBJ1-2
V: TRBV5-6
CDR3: CASSTSAGGYGYTF
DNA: TGTGCCAGCAGCACTTCGGCAGGGGGCTATGGCTACACCTTC

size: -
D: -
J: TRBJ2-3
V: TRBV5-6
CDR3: CASSFDLGSLSTDTQYF
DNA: TGTGCCAGCAGCTTCGATCTGGGTAGCCTCTCCACAGATACGCAGTATTTT

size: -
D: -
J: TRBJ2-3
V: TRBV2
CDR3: CASSDRRAVGTDTQYF
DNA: TGTGCCAGCAGTGATCGGAGGGCGGTCGGCACAGATACGCAGTATTTT

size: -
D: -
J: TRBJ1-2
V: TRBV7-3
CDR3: CASSLRGGEIYGYTF
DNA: TGTGCCAGCAGCTTACGAGGGGGTGAAATCTATGGCTACACCTTC

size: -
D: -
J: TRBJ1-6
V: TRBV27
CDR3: CASSSSGGARGSPLHF
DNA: TGTGCCAGCAGTTCCAGTGGGGGGGCGCGGGGTTCACCCCTCCACTTT

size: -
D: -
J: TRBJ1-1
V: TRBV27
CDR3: CASSFAGGYTEAFF
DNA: TGTGCCAGCAGTTTCGCGGGGGGCTACACTGAAGCTTTCTTT

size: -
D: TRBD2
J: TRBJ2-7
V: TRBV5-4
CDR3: CASSRGDDSYEQYF
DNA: TGTGCCAGCAGCCGGGGGGATGATTCCTACGAGCAGTACTTC

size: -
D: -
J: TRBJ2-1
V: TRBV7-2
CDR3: CASSLASTGGGSYEQFF
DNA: TGTGCCAGCAGCTTAGCGTCCACGGGGGGCGGAAGCTATGAGCAGTTCTTC

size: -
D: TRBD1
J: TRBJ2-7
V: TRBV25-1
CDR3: CASTIPRGTGGYEQYF
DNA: TGTGCCAGCACTATACCCCGTGGGACAGGGGGGTACGAGCAGTACTTC

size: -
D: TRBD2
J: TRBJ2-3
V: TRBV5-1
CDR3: CASSRSGRALDTRYF
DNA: TGCGCCAGCAGCCGCAGCGGGAGGGCTTTAGATACGCGGTATTTT

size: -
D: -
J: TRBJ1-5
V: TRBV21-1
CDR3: CASTESMCQGKERQPQHF
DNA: TGTGCCAGCACCGAAAGCATGTGTCAGGGGAAGGAGCGGCAGCCCCAGCATTTT

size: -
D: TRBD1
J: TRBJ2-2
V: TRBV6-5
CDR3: CASSHQGAAGELFF
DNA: TGTGCCAGCAGTCACCAGGGGGCGGCAGGGGAGCTGTTTTTT

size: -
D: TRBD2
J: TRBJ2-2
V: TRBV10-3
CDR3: CAIRGLAGGELFF
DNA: TGTGCCATCAGGGGACTAGCGGGAGGGGAGCTGTTTTTT

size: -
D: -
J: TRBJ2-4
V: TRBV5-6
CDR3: CASSLRSSKNIQYF
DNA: TGTGCCAGCAGCTTACGGAGCTCCAAAAACATTCAGTACTTC

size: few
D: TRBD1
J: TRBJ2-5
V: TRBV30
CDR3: CAWETGAEETQYF
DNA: TGTGCCTGGGAGACAGGGGCAGAAGAGACCCAGTACTTC

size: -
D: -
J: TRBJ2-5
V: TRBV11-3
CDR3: CASTKRLGQETQYF
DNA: TGTGCCAGCACCAAGAGACTTGGCCAAGAGACCCAGTACTTC

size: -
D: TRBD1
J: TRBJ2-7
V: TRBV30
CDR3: CAWEGAKYEQYF
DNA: TGTGCCTGGGAGGGGGCGAAATACGAGCAGTACTTC

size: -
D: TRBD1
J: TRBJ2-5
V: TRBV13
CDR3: CASSLGGQGTGETQYF
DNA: TGTGCCAGCAGCTTAGGGGGACAGGGCACCGGAGAGACCCAGTACTTC

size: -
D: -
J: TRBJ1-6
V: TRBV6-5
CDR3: CASSYSISGSNSPLHF
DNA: TGTGCCAGCAGTTACTCGATTTCTGGGAGCAATTCACCCCTCCACTTT

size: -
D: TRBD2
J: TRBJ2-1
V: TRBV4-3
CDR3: CASSQVLLAGGQNEQFF
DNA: TGCGCCAGCAGCCAAGTCCTTTTAGCGGGAGGTCAGAATGAGCAGTTCTTC

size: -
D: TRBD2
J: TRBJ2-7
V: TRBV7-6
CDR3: CASSLALGVAGVGEQYF
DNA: TGTGCCAGCAGCTTAGCGCTAGGAGTAGCGGGAGTAGGGGAGCAGTACTTC

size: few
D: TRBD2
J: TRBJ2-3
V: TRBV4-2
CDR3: CASSQDLSSGSIADTQYF
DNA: TGTGCCAGCAGCCAAGATCTTTCCAGCGGGAGTATTGCAGATACGCAGTATTTT

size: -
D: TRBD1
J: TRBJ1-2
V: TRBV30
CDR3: CAWMGQTNYGYTF
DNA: TGTGCCTGGATGGGACAGACTAACTATGGCTACACCTTC

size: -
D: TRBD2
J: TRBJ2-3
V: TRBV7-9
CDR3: CASSSNVGGDTQYF
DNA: TGTGCCAGCAGCTCGAACGTGGGGGGGGATACGCAGTATTTT

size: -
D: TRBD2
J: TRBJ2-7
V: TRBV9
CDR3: CASSVGPAGASYEQYF
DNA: TGTGCCAGCAGCGTAGGACCAGCGGGAGCATCCTACGAGCAGTACTTC

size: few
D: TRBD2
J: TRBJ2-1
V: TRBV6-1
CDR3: CASSFSGYSYNEQFF
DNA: TGTGCCAGCAGTTTTAGCGGGTACTCCTACAATGAGCAGTTCTTC

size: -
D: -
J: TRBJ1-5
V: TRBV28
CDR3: CASSSTVYFNQPQHF
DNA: TGTGCCAGCAGTTCTACCGTCTACTTCAATCAGCCCCAGCATTTT

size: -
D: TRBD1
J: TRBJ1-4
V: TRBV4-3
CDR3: CASSRDRANEKLFF
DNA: TGCGCCAGCAGCCGGGACAGGGCTAATGAAAAACTGTTTTTT

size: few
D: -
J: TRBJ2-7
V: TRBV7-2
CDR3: CASSLGYAGYEQYF
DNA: TGTGCCAGCAGCTTGGGCTATGCGGGCTACGAGCAGTACTTC

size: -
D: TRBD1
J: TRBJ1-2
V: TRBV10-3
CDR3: CAISRGRGANYGYTF
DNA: TGTGCCATCTCGAGGGGGCGGGGTGCCAACTATGGCTACACCTTC

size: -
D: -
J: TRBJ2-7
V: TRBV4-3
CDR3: CASSQGWGVSYEQYF
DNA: TGCGCCAGCAGCCAAGGCTGGGGGGTATCCTACGAGCAGTACTTC

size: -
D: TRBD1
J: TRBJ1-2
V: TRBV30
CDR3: CAWTRQTGLLRYGYTF
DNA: TGTGCCTGGACCCGCCAGACAGGGCTACTTCGGTATGGCTACACCTTC

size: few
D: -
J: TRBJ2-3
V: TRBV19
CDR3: CASSAIWTSDTQYF
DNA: TGTGCCAGTAGTGCGATATGGACTTCTGATACGCAGTATTTT